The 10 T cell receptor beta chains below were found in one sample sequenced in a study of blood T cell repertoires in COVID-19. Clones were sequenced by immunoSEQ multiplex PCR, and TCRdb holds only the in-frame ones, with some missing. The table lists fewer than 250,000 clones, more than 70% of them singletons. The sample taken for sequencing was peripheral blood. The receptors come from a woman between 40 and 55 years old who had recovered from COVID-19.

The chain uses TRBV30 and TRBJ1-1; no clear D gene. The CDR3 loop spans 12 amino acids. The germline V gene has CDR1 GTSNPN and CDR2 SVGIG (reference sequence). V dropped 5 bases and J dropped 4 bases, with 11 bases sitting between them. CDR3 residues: CAWDRGGTEAFF. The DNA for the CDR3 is TGTGCCTGGGACCGGGGAGGCACTGAAGCTTTCTTT.

CDR3 DNA sequence: TGTGCCAGTACCTCCTTCAGTGCCAATCAGCCCCAGCATTTT. This encodes CASTSFSANQPQHF. J is TRBJ1-5 and V is TRBV19; D call uncertain. Germline V gene lookup returns CDR1 LNHDA and CDR2 SQIVND (reference sequence). The CDR3 sequence is 14 residues long. V was trimmed by 7 bases and J by 3 bases, leaving 13 bases between them. The full variable domain, with the rest looked up from reference TRBV19 and TRBJ1-5, is DGGITQSPKYLFRKEGQNVTLSCEQNLNHDAMYWYRQDPGQGLRLIYYSQIVNDFQKGDIAEGYSVSREKKESFPLTVTSAQKNPTAFYLCASTSFSANQPQHFGDGTRLSIL.

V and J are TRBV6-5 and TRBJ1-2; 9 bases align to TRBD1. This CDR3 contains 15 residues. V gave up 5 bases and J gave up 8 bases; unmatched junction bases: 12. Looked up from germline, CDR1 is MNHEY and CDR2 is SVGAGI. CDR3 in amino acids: CASSQGQGLWDGYTF. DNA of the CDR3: TGTGCCAGCAGTCAGGGACAGGGACTATGGGACGGCTACACCTTC.

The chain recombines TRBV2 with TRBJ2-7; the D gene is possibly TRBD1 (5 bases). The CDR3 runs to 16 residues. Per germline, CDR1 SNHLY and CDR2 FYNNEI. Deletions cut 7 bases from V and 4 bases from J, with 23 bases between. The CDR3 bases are TGTGCCAGCACCTTAAAGGACATTCAGGGCCCTTACGAGCAGTACTTC. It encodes CASTLKDIQGPYEQYF.

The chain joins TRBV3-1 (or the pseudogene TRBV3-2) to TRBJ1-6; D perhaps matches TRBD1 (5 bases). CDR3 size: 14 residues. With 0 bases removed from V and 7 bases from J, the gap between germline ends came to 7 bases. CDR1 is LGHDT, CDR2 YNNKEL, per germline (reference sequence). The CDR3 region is CASSQERGNSPLHF. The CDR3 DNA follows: TGTGCCAGCAGCCAAGAAAGGGGAAATTCACCCCTCCACTTT.

This chain's CDR3 is CASSYSAGRITYEQYF. The CDR3 DNA reads as TGTGCCAGCAGTTACAGCGCAGGGAGGATTACCTACGAGCAGTACTTC. The V call is TRBV6-2 or TRBV6-3, the J call TRBJ2-7; D perhaps matches TRBD2 (6 bases). V dropped 2 bases and J dropped 2 bases, with 16 bases sitting between them. CDR1 and CDR2 (germline): MNHEY, SVGEGT. This CDR3 is 16 amino acids long.

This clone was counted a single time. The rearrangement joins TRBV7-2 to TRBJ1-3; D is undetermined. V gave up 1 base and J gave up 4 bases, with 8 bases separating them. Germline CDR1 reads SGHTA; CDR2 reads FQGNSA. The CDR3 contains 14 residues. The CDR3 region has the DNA TGTGCCAGCAGCTTAGAGGACTTGGGAAACACCATATATTTT. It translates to CASSLEDLGNTIYF. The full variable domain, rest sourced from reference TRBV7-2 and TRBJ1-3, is GAGVSQSPSNKVTEKGKDVELRCDPISGHTALYWYRQSLGQGLEFLIYFQGNSAPDKSGLPSDRFSAERTGGSVSTLTIQRTQQEDSAVYLCASSLEDLGNTIYFGEGSWLTVV.

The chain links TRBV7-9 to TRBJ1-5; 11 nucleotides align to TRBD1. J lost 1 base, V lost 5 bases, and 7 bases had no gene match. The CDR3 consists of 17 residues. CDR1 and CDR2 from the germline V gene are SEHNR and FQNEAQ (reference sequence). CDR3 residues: CASSAGQGAVSNQPQHF. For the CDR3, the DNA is TGTGCCAGCAGCGCTGGACAGGGGGCGGTCAGCAATCAGCCCCAGCATTTT.

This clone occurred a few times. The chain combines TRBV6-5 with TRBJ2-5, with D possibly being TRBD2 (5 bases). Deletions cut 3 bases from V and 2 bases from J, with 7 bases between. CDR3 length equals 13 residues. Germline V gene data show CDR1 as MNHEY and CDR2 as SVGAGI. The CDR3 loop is CASSYREQETQYF. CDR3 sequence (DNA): TGTGCCAGCAGTTATAGGGAGCAAGAGACCCAGTACTTC.

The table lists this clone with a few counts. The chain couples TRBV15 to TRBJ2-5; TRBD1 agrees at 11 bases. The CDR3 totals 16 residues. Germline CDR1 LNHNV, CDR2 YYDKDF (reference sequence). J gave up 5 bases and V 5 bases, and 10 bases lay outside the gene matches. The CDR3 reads CATSLDRTGGEETQYF. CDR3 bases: TGTGCCACCAGCCTCGACCGGACAGGGGGCGAGGAGACCCAGTACTTC.